One sample yielded the 14 T cell receptor beta chains listed below, sequenced in a study of molecular identifiers for immune sequencing clone quantification. TCRdb re-called the PCR reads with MiXCR, one entry per CDR3 protein. In the table there are hundreds of thousands of distinct CDR3 sequences, about 20% of which are singletons. Specimen: naive CD8+ T cells from blood, with Jurkat cell RNA spiked in. As to subset: FACS-sorted CD8+CD4-CCR7+CD45RA+ naive T cells. All receptors come from a human donor in good health. Some libraries in this study had Jurkat cell RNA spiked in.

Points on this clonotype: A much larger clone is a single base away; this may be a read error. The chain employs TRBV27 and TRBJ1-5; 8 nucleotides match TRBD1. V lost 3 bases and J lost 6; bases outside the gene matches: 10. Per germline, CDR1 MNHEY and CDR2 SMNVEV (reference sequence). The CDR3 sequence is 16 residues long. In DNA, the CDR3 is TGTGCCAGCAGTTTCGATACAGGGGGGTTAAGTCAGCCCCAGCATTTT. It translates to CASSFDTGGLSQPQHF.

The rearrangement joins TRBV11-2 to TRBJ2-5; D could derive from TRBD1 or TRBD2 (5 bases each). The germline V gene encodes CDR1 SGHAT and CDR2 FQNNGV. The germline V and J ends were trimmed by 5 bases and 0 bases, with 13 bases remaining between them. CDR3 length equals 15 residues. The CDR3 nucleotides are TGTGCCAGCAGCCCCAGGTCGGGACACCAAGAGACCCAGTACTTC. Its translation: CASSPRSGHQETQYF.

This clonotype was detected a few times. The junction and the germline gene differ at one end; a read error may be behind it. This chain links TRBV15 with TRBJ1-3, with TRBD1 as a possible D gene (5 bases). This CDR3 comprises 15 residues. Looked up from germline, CDR1 is LNHNV and CDR2 is YYDKDF (reference sequence). The CDR3 nucleotides read TGTGCCACCAGCAGTCCAGGGAGCTCTGGAAACACCATATGTTTT. It specifies CATSSPGSSGNTICF.

This chain joins TRBV13 and TRBJ2-1; TRBD2 matches at 8 bases. The CDR3 contains 16 residues. Germline V CDR1 and CDR2: PRHDT, FYEKMQ (reference sequence). V shed 3 bases, J shed 8 bases, and the junction held 12 bases outside the gene matches. The CDR3 bases are TGTGCCAGCAGCTTCGCCTCCGGGACTAGAGTCGATGAGCAGTTCTTC. This codes for CASSFASGTRVDEQFF.

About this clonotype: Just one base apart from a much larger clone, this may be a read error. CDR3: CASRRDRLYGYTF. As DNA, the CDR3 is TGCGCCAGCAGACGGGACCGATTATATGGCTACACCTTC. The rearrangement joins TRBV10-2 to TRBJ1-2; tentatively, D is TRBD1 (5 bases). V lost 6 bases and J lost 5, with 13 bases in between. Germline loops: CDR1 WSHSY, CDR2 SAAADI. The CDR3 length is 13 residues.

This clonotype was counted many times. V and J are TRBV7-3 and TRBJ2-1, with D possibly TRBD2 on 6 matching bases. The germline CDR1 and CDR2 sequences are SGHTA and FQGTGA. V lost 2 bases and J 1 base, leaving 12 bases between the germline ends. The CDR3 has 16 residues. The CDR3 loop reads CASSLAGTSSYNEQFF. In DNA, the CDR3 is TGTGCCAGCAGCTTAGCCGGGACTTCATCCTACAATGAGCAGTTCTTC.

This clonotype was seen ten or more times. This chain uses TRBV15 with TRBJ1-2; unclear D gene. Between the trimmed V and J ends, which lost 1 base and 3 bases, there was a span of 12 bases. Per germline, CDR1 LNHNV and CDR2 YYDKDF (reference sequence). The CDR3 is 15 residues long. CDR3 in amino acids: CATSRVSSLDYGYTF. CDR3 sequence (DNA): TGTGCCACCAGCAGAGTTTCCTCTCTCGACTATGGCTACACCTTC.

Concerning this clonotype: A junction end diverges from the germline sequence, so it may reflect a read error. The chain joins TRBV6-5 to TRBJ1-1; D is ambiguous. The CDR3 loop spans 13 amino acids. Germline assignment: CDR1 MNHEY and CDR2 SVGAGI. The CDR3 region has the DNA TGTGCCAGCAGTTACCGCTTGAACGCTGAAGCTTTCTTT. This codes for CASSYRLNAEAFF.

This chain joins TRBV11-3 and TRBJ2-1; 14 nucleotides align to TRBD2. The V gene end was trimmed by 5 bases and the J gene end by 5 bases; junction bases not matched to a gene: 5. The V gene's germline CDR1 is SGHNT and CDR2 YENEEA. The CDR3 covers 16 residues. In DNA, the CDR3 is TGTGCCAGCAGCCCCGGGACTAGCGGGAGCAACAATGAGCAGTTCTTC. Translating gives CASSPGTSGSNNEQFF.

This clonotype was detected only once. Because it lacks the conserved phenylalanine or tryptophan at the end, this CDR3 is likely a read error. This rearrangement joins TRBV7-9 to TRBJ1-4; D might be TRBD1 (5 bases). V gave up 1 base and J gave up 5 bases, with 8 bases separating them. Germline CDR1 reads SEHNR; CDR2 reads FQNEAQ (reference sequence). CDR3 length equals 14 residues. The CDR3, as DNA: TGTGCCAGCAGCTTAGTCTCAGGGAATGAAAAACTGTTTCTT. Residues: CASSLVSGNEKLFL.

This clonotype has a count of ten or more. V usage is TRBV7-9 and J usage is TRBJ2-3; perhaps D is TRBD1 or TRBD2 (5 bases each). The CDR3 is 16 amino acids. V lost 5 bases and J lost 2, with 17 bases in between. Germline CDR1 is SEHNR and CDR2 is FQNEAQ (reference sequence). This chain's CDR3 is CASSATPGTYTDTQYF. The CDR3 DNA is TGTGCCAGCAGCGCCACTCCAGGGACGTACACAGATACGCAGTATTTT.

At least ten counts were recorded for this clonotype. This chain links TRBV7-6 with TRBJ1-1, with D uncertain. In germline, CDR1 is SGHVS, CDR2 FNYEAQ. CDR3 size: 15 residues. Trimming removed 0 bases from V and 1 base from J, with 9 bases in between. CDR3 residues: CASSLAQQPNTEAFF. Written as DNA, the CDR3 is TGTGCCAGCAGCTTAGCGCAGCAGCCGAACACTGAAGCTTTCTTT.

This clonotype was recorded at least ten times. The CDR3 region is CASSDGYPNTGELFF. Written as DNA, the CDR3 is TGCGCCAGCAGTGACGGCTATCCTAACACCGGGGAGCTGTTTTTT. V is TRBV10-1 and J is TRBJ2-2; D call uncertain. Looked up from germline, CDR1 is WNHNN and CDR2 is SYGVQD (reference sequence). Trimming cost V 3 bases and J 2 bases, with 10 bases left between them. The CDR3 is made up of 15 amino acids.

To note about this clonotype: No conserved phenylalanine or tryptophan ends this CDR3, so it is likely a read error. The chain links TRBV27 to TRBJ2-1, with 10 bases lining up with TRBD2. Germline V gives CDR1 MNHEY, CDR2 SMNVEV (reference sequence). The CDR3 consists of 15 residues. J gave up 5 bases and V 6 bases, and 7 bases lay outside the gene matches. The CDR3 spells CASSLALAGDNEQFV. Written as DNA, the CDR3 is TGTGCCAGCAGCTTAGCCCTAGCGGGGGACAATGAGCAGTTCGTC.